This entry concerns a single T cell receptor (beta chain). Its antigen is still unknown. This record comes from a study of graft-versus-host responses after intestinal transplantation. Overall study: All of the recipients had induction that used anti-thymocyte globulin, then tacrolimus and steroids for approximately 3 years.

Germline CDR1 and CDR2: SGHAT and FQNNGV. Trimming removed 3 bases from V and 3 bases from J, with 9 bases in between. The CDR3 is 13 residues long. The assay was immunoSEQ multiplex PCR, and TCRdb's table has in-frame clones only and misses some. The profile covers around 90,000 clones, with roughly 92% appearing a single time and over 0.3% taken by the ten largest. Sequenced here: unstimulated CD4+ T cells sorted from spleen or lymph node cells, sampled before intestinal transplant. This TCR came from a human donor who received an intestinal transplant. This sequence joins TRBV11-2 and TRBJ2-7; D is uncertain. The CDR3, as DNA: TGTGCCAGCAGCTTTTGGGTTCGCTACGAGCAGTACTTC. Protein product: CASSFWVRYEQYF.